The source of this TCR beta chain is a study of T cells in Graves' hyperthyroidism and ophthalmopathy. The table lists this clonotype with many counts. TCR beta CDR3 regions were amplified from RNA. Using the HTBI primer set, a first-round RT-PCR was run on the TCR CDR3. TCRdb redid the calling of the multiplex PCR reads with MiXCR, one entry per CDR3 protein. The sample includes about 600,000 distinct CDR3 sequences, more than 14% seen only once; the top ten take under 15%. This TCR was sampled from a woman aged 50 to 60 with Graves' ophthalmopathy. Specimen: blood.

CDR3 amino acids: CASSYQTHTEAFF. CDR3 in DNA: TGTGCCAGCAGTTACCAGACTCACACTGAAGCTTTCTTT. The V gene is TRBV6-2 or TRBV6-3, the J gene TRBJ1-1; D remains ambiguous. The CDR3 runs 13 residues. With 2 bases removed from V and 3 bases from J, the gap between germline ends came to 7 bases. The germline CDR1 and CDR2 sequences are MNHEY and SVGEGT.